The 22 T cell receptor beta chains listed next were all sequenced from one sample in a study of blood T cell repertoires in COVID-19. Clones were sequenced by immunoSEQ multiplex PCR, and TCRdb holds only the in-frame ones, with some missing. The sample shows about 120,000 clones, 78% of them seen only once. Sequencing was done on a sample of peripheral blood. The receptor set was obtained from a man in his 70s with acute or convalescent COVID-19.

The V gene is TRBV4-2, the J gene TRBJ1-3, with no clear D. V dropped 0 bases and J dropped 4 bases, with 10 bases sitting between them. Germline V gene lookup returns CDR1 LGHNA and CDR2 YNFKEQ. CDR3 length equals 15 residues. The CDR3 DNA reads TGTGCCAGCAGCCAAGAGGGCGATTTGGGAAACACCATATATTTT. It encodes CASSQEGDLGNTIYF.

The chain employs TRBV25-1 and TRBJ2-6; TRBD2 is a possible D gene (6 bases). Germline CDR1 reads MGHDK; CDR2 reads SYGVNS. The V end lost 4 bases, the J end lost 0 bases, and 13 bases lay between the germline ends. This CDR3 spans 17 amino acids. The CDR3 loop reads CASSGGAGISGANVLTF. The CDR3 bases are TGTGCCAGCAGTGGCGGGGCAGGGATCTCTGGGGCCAACGTCCTGACTTTC. Variable domain in full (rest from reference TRBV25-1 and TRBJ2-6): EADIYQTPRYLVIGTGKKITLECSQTMGHDKMYWYQQDPGMELHLIHYSYGVNSTEKGDLSSESTVSRIRTEHFPLTLESARPSHTSQYLCASSGGAGISGANVLTFGAGSRLTVL.

The DNA of the CDR3 is TGTGCCACCGTAGCAGGGCATCAGCCCCAGCATTTT. This codes for CATVAGHQPQHF. The chain joins TRBV28 to TRBJ1-5; possibly TRBD1 for D (5 bases). CDR1 MDHEN and CDR2 SYDVKM come from the germline V gene. Trimming removed 10 bases at V and 5 bases at J, with 12 bases between. The CDR3 spans 12 residues.

This clone has a handful of counts. The sample has other DNA sequences that encode this CDR3 too. The rearrangement joins TRBV5-1 to TRBJ1-2; tentatively, D is TRBD1 (6 bases). The V end lost 0 bases, the J end lost 1 base, and 7 bases lay between the germline ends. Germline V gives CDR1 SGHRS, CDR2 YFSETQ. This CDR3 region has 14 residues. CDR3 bases: TGCGCCAGCAGCTTGGGAGGGGGTAACTATGGCTACACCTTC. Its translation: CASSLGGGNYGYTF. Complete variable domain (other parts from reference TRBV5-1 and TRBJ1-2): KAGVTQTPRYLIKTRGQQVTLSCSPISGHRSVSWYQQTPGQGLQFLFEYFSETQRNKGNFPGRFSGRQFSNSRSEMNVSTLELGDSALYLCASSLGGGNYGYTFGSGTRLTVV.

J is TRBJ1-4 and V is TRBV18; D is possibly TRBD1 (5 bases). Germline loops: CDR1 KGHSH, CDR2 LQKENI. This CDR3 has 13 residues. Trimming left V 1 base short and J 5 bases short, with 5 bases between. As DNA, the CDR3 is TGTGCCAGCTCACCACACAGGAATGAAAAACTGTTTTTT. Translated, it gives CASSPHRNEKLFF.

This clone has just one count. The chain carries TRBV6-5 and TRBJ1-3; 7 nucleotides align to TRBD1. Germline CDR1 reads MNHEY; CDR2 reads SVGAGI. V trimming: 6 bases; J trimming: 3 bases; junction bases outside the gene matches: 2. The length of the CDR3 is 13 residues. CDR3 residues: CASSRDSGNTIYF. The CDR3 nucleotides read TGTGCCAGCAGCCGGGACAGTGGAAACACCATATATTTT.

The rearrangement links TRBV4-2 to TRBJ2-1; D may be TRBD1 (5 bases). V was clipped by 1 base and J by 6 bases, with 13 bases between them. The V gene's germline CDR1 is LGHNA and CDR2 YNFKEQ. The CDR3 loop spans 15 amino acids. The CDR3 DNA is TGTGCCAGCAGCCAAGCTTCTACCGACAGCAATGAGCAGTTCTTC. This encodes CASSQASTDSNEQFF.

The V gene is TRBV7-2, the J gene TRBJ2-7; TRBD2 matches at 9 bases. This CDR3 is 16 amino acids long. The germline V gene has CDR1 SGHTA and CDR2 FQGNSA. Losses at the gene ends were 0 bases for V and 4 bases for J; bases not matched to a gene: 7. DNA of the CDR3: TGTGCCAGCAGCTTAGCAGTAGCGGGGGCTCTTTACGAGCAGTACTTC. This encodes CASSLAVAGALYEQYF. Full variable domain (remainder filled in from reference TRBV7-2 and TRBJ2-7): GAGVSQSPSNKVTEKGKDVELRCDPISGHTALYWYRQSLGQGLEFLIYFQGNSAPDKSGLPSDRFSAERTGGSVSTLTIQRTQQEDSAVYLCASSLAVAGALYEQYFGPGTRLTVT.

V is TRBV30 and J is TRBJ2-7; D call uncertain. The CDR3 consists of 11 residues. Trimming took 2 bases from V and 4 from J, leaving 6 bases between them. Germline assignment: CDR1 GTSNPN and CDR2 SVGIG (reference sequence). CDR3 DNA: TGTGCCTGGAGTAGAGCTTACGAGCAGTACTTC. Protein sequence: CAWSRAYEQYF.

V is TRBV29-1 and J is TRBJ2-3, with 10 bases aligning to TRBD2. J lost 8 bases, V lost 3 bases, and 14 bases had no gene match. This CDR3 comprises 16 residues. Germline assignment: CDR1 SQVTM and CDR2 ANQGSEA. The CDR3 DNA sequence: TGCAGCGTTGAGGGGAGAACTAGCGGGGCCGGCGGTACGCAGTATTTT. Amino acids: CSVEGRTSGAGGTQYF.

The V gene is TRBV7-2, the J gene TRBJ2-1; D might be TRBD2 (6 bases). CDR1 SGHTA and CDR2 FQGNSA come from the germline V gene. V was cut by 1 base and J by 4 bases, with 8 bases left in between. CDR3 length: 14 residues. The CDR3: CASSLDGGYNEQFF. The CDR3 nucleotides read TGTGCCAGCAGCTTAGACGGGGGATACAATGAGCAGTTCTTC.

This sequence joins TRBV10-3 and TRBJ1-2, with D tentatively TRBD1 (6 bases). V shed 9 bases and J shed 4 bases, with 21 bases lying between them. Germline V gene lookup returns CDR1 ENHRY and CDR2 SYGVKD. The CDR3 extends over 15 amino acids. The CDR3 DNA is TGTGCCATAAGGTCGGGGGGCGAAGGTTTCTATGGCTACACCTTC. It is translated as CAIRSGGEGFYGYTF.

This clone came up a few times. This chain links TRBV7-8 with TRBJ2-5, with D perhaps matching TRBD1 (5 bases). The germline V gene has CDR1 SGHVS and CDR2 FQNEAQ. Trimming pared 5 bases from V and 5 bases from J, leaving 15 bases between. The CDR3 has 14 amino acids. This CDR3 is CASSPRSGIETQYF. The CDR3 DNA is TGTGCCAGCAGCCCGAGGTCAGGGATTGAGACCCAGTACTTC.

This clone was seen a handful of times. The genes are TRBV2 and TRBJ2-1; 7 nucleotides line up with TRBD1. Germline loops: CDR1 SNHLY, CDR2 FYNNEI. This CDR3 is 13 amino acids long. Trimming took 6 bases from V and 5 from J; bases not matched to a gene: 4. CDR3 protein: CASSWDSHNEQFF. CDR3 sequence (DNA): TGTGCCAGCAGCTGGGACAGCCACAATGAGCAGTTCTTC. The full variable domain, completed using reference TRBV2 and TRBJ2-1, is EPEVTQTPSHQVTQMGQEVILRCVPISNHLYFYWYRQILGQKVEFLVSFYNNEISEKSEIFDDQFSVERPDGSNFTLKIRSTKLEDSAMYFCASSWDSHNEQFFGPGTRLTVL.

This clone occurred once. The rearrangement links TRBV19 to TRBJ1-6, with TRBD1 identical over 8 bases. This CDR3 spans 14 amino acids. The germline V gene has CDR1 LNHDA and CDR2 SQIVND (reference sequence). J gave up 8 bases and V 6 bases, and 6 bases lay outside the gene matches. The CDR3: CASSPAGGDSPLHF. CDR3 coding DNA: TGTGCCAGTAGCCCCGCAGGGGGCGATTCACCCCTCCACTTT.

The chain links TRBV19 to TRBJ1-4; the match to TRBD1 covers 7 bases. The germline V gene encodes CDR1 LNHDA and CDR2 SQIVND (reference sequence). This CDR3 has 15 amino acids. Losses at the gene ends were 5 bases for V and 3 bases for J; bases not matched to a gene: 6. For the CDR3, the DNA is TGTGCCAGTAGTGTAACCGGGACAGCTAATGAAAAACTGTTTTTT. Amino acids: CASSVTGTANEKLFF.

The chain uses TRBV7-8 and TRBJ2-7; possible D gene TRBD2, 5 bases. CDR1 and CDR2 from the germline V gene are SGHVS and FQNEAQ. CDR3 length equals 14 residues. Written as DNA, the CDR3 is TGTGCGGGCTCGGGCGTGACGGGGTACGGTGAGCAGTACTTC. Residues: CAGSGVTGYGEQYF.

The chain recombines TRBV5-6 with TRBJ2-3; 10 nucleotides match TRBD2. The ends lost 2 bases at V and 0 bases at J; junction bases unmatched: 6. The length of the CDR3 is 17 residues. Germline assignment: CDR1 SGHDT and CDR2 YYEEEE. DNA of the CDR3: TGTGCCAGCAGCTTCCGAAGCGGGGGGGCAAGCACAGATACGCAGTATTTT. Its translation: CASSFRSGGASTDTQYF.

The chain joins TRBV18 to TRBJ1-3; D is unclear. The CDR3 loop spans 16 amino acids. Germline CDR1 reads KGHSH; CDR2 reads LQKENI. Trimming shortened V by 2 bases and J by 2 bases, and 13 bases separated the two germline ends. In DNA form, the CDR3 reads TGTGCCAGCTCACCAACCCTTCCGGAGGCTGGAAACACCATATATTTT. Its protein product is CASSPTLPEAGNTIYF.

This rearrangement joins TRBV5-4 to TRBJ1-3; D call uncertain. Germline V gene lookup returns CDR1 SGHNT and CDR2 YYREEE (reference sequence). The CDR3 has 15 amino acids. V lost 0 bases, J lost 4 bases, and 11 bases lay in between. CDR3 loop: CASSLEPLAGNTIYF. As DNA, the CDR3 is TGTGCCAGCAGCTTGGAACCCCTTGCGGGAAACACCATATATTTT.

This sequence joins TRBV9 and TRBJ1-6; D may be TRBD1 (5 bases). This CDR3 is built from 16 residues. V lost 0 bases, J lost 10 bases, and 17 bases lay in between. The germline V gene has CDR1 SGDLS and CDR2 YYNGEE. CDR3 bases: TGTGCCAGCAGCGTAGGAGGGGCCACGGGAGAGTCACCCCTCCACTTT. It specifies CASSVGGATGESPLHF.

This clone was recorded only once. The rearrangement joins TRBV6-2 or TRBV6-3 to TRBJ2-1, with D perhaps TRBD2 (6 bases). The CDR3 has 16 amino acids. Looked up from germline, CDR1 is MNHEY and CDR2 is SVGEGT. Trimming cost V 2 bases and J 3 bases, with 14 bases left between them. The CDR3 protein is CASSYPDRGNYNEQFF. CDR3 bases: TGTGCCAGCAGTTACCCTGATCGGGGGAACTACAATGAGCAGTTCTTC.